The next 16 T cell receptor beta chains were all read from a single sample in a study of cytomegalovirus exposure and HLA in healthy donors (dated by TCRdb to between 2016 and 2019). Libraries were prepared through the immunoSEQ multiplex PCR assay. The multiplex PCR relied on a mix of 60 forward primers for TCR Vbeta segments and 13 reverse primers for TCR Jbeta segments. TCRdb stores this immuneACCESS table with in-frame sequences only. Part of the clones is absent; in the studies checked, under half of the shortfall reflects unresolved V genes, and no reason is known for the rest. The sample data list 160,000 or so clones, and around 80% of these were observed just once. The top ten clones comprise roughly 6.7% of the sample. Sample: PBMCs. The receptor source for this set is a man aged 50 to 59 in good health and CMV-seropositive.

The J gene is TRBJ1-1, the V gene TRBV6-1; no reliable D call. The germline V and J ends were trimmed by 8 bases and 1 base, with 11 bases remaining between them. CDR3 length: 13 amino acids. CDR1 is MNHNS and CDR2 is SASEGT in the germline V gene. For the CDR3, the DNA is TGTGCCAGCGTAATTACAAGGAACACTGAAGCTTTCTTT. Translating it yields CASVITRNTEAFF.

The V gene is TRBV9, the J gene TRBJ2-1, with 8 positions matching TRBD2. J gave up 9 bases and V 4 bases, and 9 bases lay outside the gene matches. This CDR3 region has 14 residues. Germline V lookup: CDR1 SGDLS, CDR2 YYNGEE. The CDR3 sequence: CASSLTSGRGEQFF. CDR3 in DNA: TGTGCCAGCAGCTTAACTAGCGGCCGGGGTGAGCAGTTCTTC. Looking up the rest from reference TRBV9 and TRBJ2-1 gives the full variable domain: DSGVTQTPKHLITATGQRVTLRCSPRSGDLSVYWYQQSLDQGLQFLIQYYNGEERAKGNILERFSAQQFPDLHSELNLSSLELGDSALYFCASSLTSGRGEQFFGPGTRLTVL.

The chain links TRBV7-3 to TRBJ2-3, with 9 bases aligning to TRBD2. J lost 6 bases, V lost 1 base, and 14 bases had no gene match. Germline lookup yields CDR1 SGHTA and CDR2 FQGTGA. The CDR3 loop spans 18 amino acids. CDR3 bases: TGTGCCAGCAGCTTAAGGGGCAGACTAGCGGAGAGAAGGGATACGCAGTATTTT. As protein: CASSLRGRLAERRDTQYF.

The chain has TRBV12-5 and TRBJ2-3, with 9 bases that match TRBD2. V trimming: 0 bases; J trimming: 2 bases; junction bases outside the gene matches: 9. The germline V gene encodes CDR1 LGHNT and CDR2 FRNRAP. The CDR3 runs to 18 residues. Written as DNA, the CDR3 is TGTGCTAGTGGTTTGGTAAGGGGGCTAGCGGGGTCCACAGATACGCAGTATTTT. It yields the protein CASGLVRGLAGSTDTQYF.

The chain couples TRBV15 to TRBJ2-3; 9 nucleotides match TRBD2. V was pared by 5 bases and J by 4 bases, with 13 bases of the junction left unmatched. Germline values: CDR1 LNHNV, CDR2 YYDKDF (reference sequence). This CDR3 has 17 amino acids. The CDR3 nucleotides are TGTGCCACCAGCGGGGTCTTACCAGCGGGGGGCTCAGATACGCAGTATTTT. Its protein product is CATSGVLPAGGSDTQYF.

J is TRBJ1-2 and V is TRBV6-1, with TRBD1 matching over 9 bases. Germline V gene data show CDR1 as MNHNS and CDR2 as SASEGT. The CDR3 has 13 residues. The V and J ends lost 8 bases and 9 bases, in that order; junction bases with no gene match: 10. CDR3 in amino acids: CASGGDRVMSYTF. CDR3 coding DNA: TGTGCCAGCGGGGGGGACAGGGTTATGAGCTACACCTTC.

The rearrangement uses TRBV5-4 and TRBJ1-3, with a possible D match to TRBD1 (6 bases). This CDR3 contains 13 residues. V gave up 0 bases and J gave up 8 bases, with 9 bases separating them. The germline gives CDR1 SGHNT, CDR2 YYREEE (reference sequence). CDR3 nucleotide sequence: TGTGCCAGCAGCTTGGCAGGGGCTGACACCATATATTTT. Translation gives CASSLAGADTIYF.

This chain uses TRBV23-1 with TRBJ2-5; perhaps TRBD1 as D (6 bases). TRBV23-1 is recorded as an ORF, its role being uncertain. The V end lost 5 bases, the J end lost 5 bases, and 18 bases lay between the germline ends. The CDR3 covers 15 residues. The CDR3 DNA sequence: TGCGCCAGCAGTAGGAGGACCAGGGGTCGGGAGACCCAGTACTTC. It yields the protein CASSRRTRGRETQYF.

This sequence joins TRBV18 and TRBJ1-2; 7 bases match TRBD1. Trimming took 3 bases from V and 6 from J; bases not matched to a gene: 1. The CDR3 extends over 12 amino acids. In germline, CDR1 is KGHSH, CDR2 LQKENI. CDR3 DNA: TGTGCCAGCTCACCCACAGGGGATGGCTACACCTTC. This translates into CASSPTGDGYTF. The full variable domain, rest sourced from reference TRBV18 and TRBJ1-2, is NAGVMQNPRHLVRRRGQEARLRCSPMKGHSHVYWYRQLPEEGLKFMVYLQKENIIDESGMPKERFSAEFPKEGPSILRIQQVVRGDSAAYFCASSPTGDGYTFGSGTRLTVV.

The chain couples TRBV4-1 to TRBJ1-1; D is perhaps TRBD1 (5 bases). Germline CDR1 MGHRA, CDR2 YSYEKL. This CDR3 is built from 17 residues. The V end was cut by 0 bases, the J end by 0 bases, with 14 bases between. CDR3 loop: CASSQDHATVMNTEAFF. Here the CDR3 DNA reads TGCGCCAGCAGCCAAGATCACGCGACAGTGATGAACACTGAAGCTTTCTTT.

This chain uses TRBV7-9 with TRBJ2-2; 14 nucleotides match TRBD2. Losses at the gene ends were 3 bases for V and 4 bases for J; bases not matched to a gene: 1. This CDR3 is built from 16 residues. Germline CDR1 SEHNR, CDR2 FQNEAQ (reference sequence). The CDR3 sequence: CASSFGLAGGTGELFF. The CDR3 DNA is TGTGCCAGCAGCTTTGGACTAGCGGGAGGCACCGGGGAGCTGTTTTTT. The full variable domain, rest sourced from reference TRBV7-9 and TRBJ2-2, is DTGVSQNPRHKITKRGQNVTFRCDPISEHNRLYWYRQTLGQGPEFLTYFQNEAQLEKSRLLSDRFSAERPKGSFSTLEIQRTEQGDSAMYLCASSFGLAGGTGELFFGEGSRLTVL.

The rearrangement links TRBV11-3 to TRBJ2-1; D not certain. There are 13 residues in the CDR3. The germline gives CDR1 SGHNT, CDR2 YENEEA. V was trimmed by 7 bases and J by 8 bases, leaving 15 bases between them. The CDR3 sequence is CASTVSGRDEQFF. The CDR3, as DNA: TGTGCCAGCACCGTATCGGGTCGCGATGAGCAGTTCTTC.

The chain carries TRBV5-1 and TRBJ2-7, with 9 nucleotides matching TRBD1. CDR1 SGHRS and CDR2 YFSETQ come from the germline V gene. The CDR3 is 16 residues long. The ends lost 6 bases at V and 0 bases at J; junction bases unmatched: 10. Here the CDR3 reads CASIIQGAASSYEQYV. DNA for the CDR3: TGCGCCAGCATAATACAGGGGGCCGCCTCCTCCTACGAGCAGTACGTC.

The rearrangement joins TRBV2 to TRBJ2-2, with TRBD2 as a possible D gene (5 bases). The CDR3 extends over 16 amino acids. Germline CDR1 reads SNHLY; CDR2 reads FYNNEI. The ends were cut back, 8 bases at V and 0 bases at J, with 16 bases in the middle. In DNA form, the CDR3 reads TGTGCCAGCGGCAGGAGACTACTCGCGAACACCGGGGAGCTGTTTTTT. Protein product: CASGRRLLANTGELFF.

The chain combines TRBV7-9 with TRBJ1-2, with a weak D call TRBD1 (6 bases). The V and J ends lost 5 bases and 4 bases respectively, with 14 bases between them. From germline, CDR1 is SEHNR and CDR2 FQNEAQ (reference sequence). The CDR3 sequence is 14 residues long. The CDR3 nucleotides read TGTGCCAGCAGCCTACAGGGAAGGGGCTATGGCTACACCTTC. It specifies CASSLQGRGYGYTF.

This chain connects TRBV5-5 to TRBJ1-5; 10 nucleotides align to TRBD1. This CDR3 is 17 amino acids long. The J segment lost 4 bases and the V segment lost 4 bases, leaving 11 bases of the junction unmatched. In germline, CDR1 is SGHKS, CDR2 YYEKEE (reference sequence). The CDR3, as DNA: TGTGCCAGCAGCCCTCTCCCGGGACAGGGGTTGAATCAGCCCCAGCATTTT. Translation gives CASSPLPGQGLNQPQHF.